This T cell receptor beta chain was profiled in a study of vaccination effects on CD4 cells after COVID-19. The table came from immunoSEQ multiplex PCR; TCRdb's copy has only in-frame clones and leaves some out. The table records around 67,000 clones, about 80% of them present only once. This clone was counted only a few times. The antigen remains undetermined. Before sequencing, viral peptide pools were used by the ViraFEST assay to expand antigen-specific CD4+ T cells. Culture proceeded for more than 8 days, and CD4+ T cells were then isolated. Each participant was administered two doses of either the BNT162b2 or the mRNA-1273 vaccine. With around 9.4 ug/ml peptides and about 9.2 IU/ml IL-2, 1.5 million to 2 million PBMC per well were cultured. Cells had half their medium changed to IL-2 medium on days 3 and 7. The CDR3 totals 13 residues. V was clipped by 1 base and J by 10 bases, with 8 bases between them. Germline V lookup: CDR1 LGHNA, CDR2 YSLEER.

This TCR was sampled from a human donor who received a COVID-19 vaccine. The V call is TRBV4-3, the J call TRBJ1-6, with unresolved D. The specimen comprised CD4+ T cells from PBMCs cultured with HCoV-229E spike peptides, sampled after COVID-19 vaccination. This chain's CDR3 is CASSQGTKSPLHF. The CDR3 bases are TGCGCCAGCAGCCAAGGCACCAAATCACCCCTCCACTTT.